The 27 T cell receptor beta chains below come from one sample, sequenced in a study of PD-1 blockade in classical Hodgkin lymphoma. Here immunoSEQ multiplex PCR was the method, and the copy in TCRdb shows in-frame clones only, minus some. The repertoire holds around 50,000 clones, with around 91% as singletons. Specified time point: cycle 4 day 1 (C4D1), after less than 7 weeks of nivolumab. Each patient experienced a relapse that followed autologous stem cell transplantation, and brentuximab vedotin exposure varied. This sample comprised peripheral blood mononuclear cells (PBMCs), obtained before the fourth cycle of nivolumab. The receptors shown here come from a human donor with classical Hodgkin lymphoma.

Points on this clone: The same CDR3 can be traced to other DNA sequences in this sample. V and J are TRBV7-3 and TRBJ1-2; D perhaps matches TRBD1 (5 bases). V shed 5 bases and J shed 0 bases, with 10 bases lying between them. Looked up from germline, CDR1 is SGHTA and CDR2 is FQGTGA. This CDR3 comprises 14 residues. CDR3 coding DNA: TGTGCCAGCAGCAGGGACGGTTCTAACTATGGCTACACCTTC. Its protein product is CASSRDGSNYGYTF.

V is TRBV18 and J is TRBJ1-1, with D unclear. Germline V gene lookup returns CDR1 KGHSH and CDR2 LQKENI. The CDR3 length is 13 residues. V lost 3 bases to trimming and J lost 3 bases, with 8 bases between them. CDR3 DNA: TGTGCCAGCTCACCGACGGATGACACTGAAGCTTTCTTT. Its protein is CASSPTDDTEAFF.

In this sample, this clone turned up a few times. This chain uses TRBV11-2 with TRBJ2-7; 7 nucleotides agree with TRBD2. Germline V lookup: CDR1 SGHAT, CDR2 FQNNGV. The V segment lost 1 base and the J segment 6 bases; nucleotides outside the gene matches: 3. There are 13 residues in the CDR3. CDR3 in DNA: TGTGCCAGCAGCTTAGCACGGGGGGTCGAGCAGTACTTC. It specifies CASSLARGVEQYF.

V gene TRBV4-1 combines with J gene TRBJ1-5; D unclear. The germline gives CDR1 MGHRA, CDR2 YSYEKL. Trimming shortened V by 1 base and J by 5 bases, and 9 bases separated the two germline ends. This CDR3 is built from 14 residues. In DNA, the CDR3 is TGCGCCAGCAGCCAAGGGTCTTGGTATCAGCCCCAGCATTTT. It translates to CASSQGSWYQPQHF.

This clone was counted a single time. Here the CDR3 reads CASSLSPGSAGELFF. The CDR3 DNA reads as TGTGCCAGCAGTTTATCCCCAGGGAGCGCCGGGGAGCTGTTTTTT. The chain has TRBV27 and TRBJ2-2, with D tentatively TRBD1 or TRBD2 (5 bases each). CDR1 is MNHEY, CDR2 SMNVEV, per germline (reference sequence). The CDR3 is made up of 15 amino acids. Between the trimmed V and J ends, which lost 0 bases and 6 bases, there was a span of 11 bases.

This rearrangement joins TRBV15 to TRBJ2-7; 9 bases agree with TRBD1. V dropped 8 bases and J dropped 5; count of bases not matched to a gene: 7. Germline V CDR1 and CDR2: LNHNV, YYDKDF (reference sequence). This CDR3 has 13 amino acids. The CDR3 is CATSGTGFHEQYF. The CDR3 DNA reads as TGTGCCACCTCCGGGACAGGGTTCCACGAGCAGTACTTC.

This clone was seen more than once but under ten times. The junction does not match germline at one end; this may be a read error. CDR3 sequence: CASSFFGAFVF. CDR3 sequence (DNA): TGTGCCAGCAGTTTTTTTGGAGCCTTCGTTTTT. The J gene is TRBJ1-1, the V gene TRBV25-1; the D is unclear. Germline V gene lookup returns CDR1 MGHDK and CDR2 SYGVNS. This CDR3 has 11 amino acids.

The chain uses TRBV4-2 and TRBJ2-5; 7 bases match TRBD1. The length of the CDR3 is 16 residues. The trim removed 1 base at V and 0 bases at J, leaving 5 bases unmatched. Germline CDR1 and CDR2: LGHNA and YNFKEQ. In DNA, the CDR3 is TGTGCCAGCAGCCAAGCGACAGGGCAGTACCAAGAGACCCAGTACTTC. Amino acids: CASSQATGQYQETQYF.

The genes are TRBV6-1 and TRBJ2-7; a possible D gene is TRBD2 (6 bases). V lost 6 bases to trimming and J lost 3 bases, with 9 bases between them. The germline V gene has CDR1 MNHNS and CDR2 SASEGT. CDR3 length: 12 amino acids. The CDR3 is CASRPGVYEQYF. CDR3 DNA sequence: TGTGCCAGCAGGCCGGGGGTCTACGAGCAGTACTTC.

The J gene is TRBJ2-7, the V gene TRBV27; no clear D. Between the trimmed V and J ends, which lost 5 bases and 2 bases, there was a span of 16 bases. CDR1 is MNHEY, CDR2 SMNVEV, per germline (reference sequence). The CDR3 consists of 15 residues. The CDR3 coding sequence is TGTGCCAGCAGTCAGGTAAAGGCATCTCCCTACGAGCAGTACTTC. Residues: CASSQVKASPYEQYF.

J is TRBJ1-5 and V is TRBV11-2, with TRBD1 identical over 9 bases. The J segment lost 4 bases and the V segment lost 4 bases, leaving 2 bases of the junction unmatched. The CDR3 covers 14 residues. The V gene's germline CDR1 is SGHAT and CDR2 FQNNGV. CDR3 sequence (DNA): TGTGCCAGCAGCTACGGGACAGGGAATCAGCCCCAGCATTTT. Its protein product is CASSYGTGNQPQHF.

J is TRBJ1-2 and V is TRBV5-6; D is unclear. From germline, CDR1 is SGHDT and CDR2 YYEEEE. V shed 6 bases and J shed 2 bases, with 14 bases lying between them. The CDR3 consists of 14 residues. This chain's CDR3 is CASTTAGNNYGYTF. The DNA of the CDR3 is TGTGCCAGCACCACGGCGGGGAACAACTATGGCTACACCTTC.

A note on this clone: It is unclear where the CDR3 begins or ends on the DNA, so no DNA is shown, and the CDR3 is as TCRdb lists it. The rearrangement uses TRBV27 and TRBJ2-5. Germline V lookup: CDR1 MNHEY, CDR2 SMNVEV (reference sequence). From its first to its last residue, the CDR3 has 15 amino acids. The CDR3 is CASSLGTGAWETQYF.

The gene calls are TRBV4-1 and TRBJ2-7; 14 bases align to TRBD2. CDR1 is MGHRA, CDR2 YSYEKL, per germline. The V gene end was trimmed by 0 bases and the J gene end by 3 bases; junction bases not matched to a gene: 1. The CDR3 is made up of 16 amino acids. The CDR3 region is CASSQDGTSGSYEQYF. CDR3 nucleotide sequence: TGCGCCAGCAGCCAAGATGGGACTAGCGGGAGCTACGAGCAGTACTTC.

The rearrangement joins TRBV10-1 to TRBJ2-7; 8 nucleotides line up with TRBD2. V lost 2 bases to trimming and J lost 2 bases; unmatched junction nucleotides: 2. This CDR3 has 14 residues. Per the germline V gene, CDR1 is WNHNN and CDR2 is SYGVQD (reference sequence). The CDR3 DNA reads TGCGCCAGCAGTGAGGGCGGGAGGACCTACGAGCAGTACTTC. This codes for CASSEGGRTYEQYF.

The genes are TRBV15 and TRBJ1-2; D not certain. Germline loops: CDR1 LNHNV, CDR2 YYDKDF (reference sequence). V gave up 0 bases and J gave up 5 bases, with 7 bases separating them. The CDR3 runs to 13 residues. The CDR3 region has the DNA TGTGCCACCAGCAGAGATATGCAGTATGGCTACACCTTC. Residues: CATSRDMQYGYTF.

This sequence joins TRBV29-1 and TRBJ1-3; D gene uncertain. Germline CDR1 SQVTM, CDR2 ANQGSEA. Trimming removed 3 bases at V and 1 base at J, with 7 bases between. The CDR3 has 13 amino acids. The DNA for the CDR3 is TGCAGCGTTGACCTTGGTTCTGGAAACACCATATATTTT. Protein: CSVDLGSGNTIYF.

The V and J genes are TRBV7-6 and TRBJ2-1; D is perhaps TRBD1 (7 bases). CDR1 is SGHVS, CDR2 FNYEAQ, per germline. V dropped 0 bases and J dropped 6 bases, with 9 bases sitting between them. There are 14 residues in the CDR3. CDR3 sequence (DNA): TGTGCCAGCAGCTTAGCCCAGGGGGGCAATGAGCAGTTCTTC. Its translation is CASSLAQGGNEQFF.

This chain joins TRBV19 and TRBJ2-7; 7 nucleotides match TRBD2. This CDR3 has 15 amino acids. The germline gives CDR1 LNHDA, CDR2 SQIVND (reference sequence). The junction had 8 bases not matched to a gene; V was cut back by 3 bases and J by 3 bases. CDR3 sequence (DNA): TGTGCCAGTAGTATTGGACGGGACTATATCTACGAGCAGTACTTC. Residues: CASSIGRDYIYEQYF.

This rearrangement joins TRBV28 to TRBJ2-3; the D gene is possibly TRBD2 (6 bases). The length of the CDR3 is 15 residues. With 3 bases removed from V and 3 bases from J, the gap between germline ends came to 13 bases. The germline CDR1 and CDR2 sequences are MDHEN and SYDVKM. This CDR3 is CASSLGGPGTDTQYF. In nucleotides, the CDR3 is TGTGCCAGCAGTTTGGGGGGACCAGGAACAGATACGCAGTATTTT.

This chain connects TRBV18 to TRBJ1-4; perhaps TRBD1 as D (5 bases). The CDR3 runs to 15 residues. V was shortened by 2 bases and J by 5 bases, with 12 bases between the two germline ends. Germline loops: CDR1 KGHSH, CDR2 LQKENI. This CDR3 reads CASSPVQGRNEKLFF. The CDR3 DNA is TGTGCCAGCTCACCAGTCCAGGGAAGGAATGAAAAACTGTTTTTT. Complete variable domain (other parts from reference TRBV18 and TRBJ1-4): NAGVMQNPRHLVRRRGQEARLRCSPMKGHSHVYWYRQLPEEGLKFMVYLQKENIIDESGMPKERFSAEFPKEGPSILRIQQVVRGDSAAYFCASSPVQGRNEKLFFGSGTQLSVL.

This chain connects TRBV7-9 to TRBJ2-3; 9 positions match TRBD2. J lost 2 bases, V lost 8 bases, and 2 bases had no gene match. Germline CDR1 and CDR2: SEHNR and FQNEAQ (reference sequence). This CDR3 has 13 amino acids. Here the CDR3 DNA reads TGTGCCAGCCTAGCGGGGTCCACAGATACGCAGTATTTT. Its translation is CASLAGSTDTQYF.

The CDR3 loop is CASSQQKNTEAFF. The CDR3 bases are TGTGCCAGCTCACAACAGAAAAACACTGAAGCTTTCTTT. This chain connects TRBV18 to TRBJ1-1; D not certain. V was shortened by 4 bases and J by 2 bases, with 8 bases between the two germline ends. CDR1 and CDR2 (germline): KGHSH, LQKENI. This CDR3 spans 13 amino acids.

The chain recombines TRBV6-6 with TRBJ1-4; D might be TRBD1 (6 bases). CDR1 is MNHNY and CDR2 is SVGAGI in the germline V gene (reference sequence). With 2 bases removed from V and 8 bases from J, the gap between germline ends came to 18 bases. The CDR3 covers 16 residues. The CDR3 is CASSYGQGGIREKLFF. The DNA of the CDR3 is TGTGCCAGCAGTTACGGGCAAGGGGGAATAAGAGAAAAACTGTTTTTT.

J is TRBJ2-2 and V is TRBV11-1; no clear D gene. There are 13 residues in the CDR3. Germline V gene sequence: CDR1 SGHAT, CDR2 FQDESV (reference sequence). V gave up 7 bases and J gave up 0 bases, with 6 bases separating them. This CDR3 is CASTITNTGELFF. CDR3 sequence (DNA): TGTGCCAGCACCATTACGAACACCGGGGAGCTGTTTTTT.

V usage is TRBV6-6 and J usage is TRBJ2-5; TRBD1 matches at 7 bases. The trim removed 6 bases at V and 3 bases at J, leaving 10 bases unmatched. Germline CDR1 and CDR2: MNHNY and SVGAGI (reference sequence). This CDR3 contains 15 residues. The CDR3 here is CASSFPGTAEETQYF. The CDR3 nucleotides read TGTGCCAGCAGCTTTCCCGGGACAGCTGAAGAGACCCAGTACTTC.

This chain links TRBV6-5 with TRBJ2-7, with 7 bases aligning to TRBD1. The CDR3 contains 13 residues. V was pared by 7 bases and J by 5 bases, with 8 bases of the junction left unmatched. Germline CDR1 is MNHEY and CDR2 is SVGAGI. CDR3 residues: CASTRGGFDEQYF. The CDR3 DNA follows: TGTGCCAGCACCAGAGGGGGCTTCGACGAGCAGTACTTC.